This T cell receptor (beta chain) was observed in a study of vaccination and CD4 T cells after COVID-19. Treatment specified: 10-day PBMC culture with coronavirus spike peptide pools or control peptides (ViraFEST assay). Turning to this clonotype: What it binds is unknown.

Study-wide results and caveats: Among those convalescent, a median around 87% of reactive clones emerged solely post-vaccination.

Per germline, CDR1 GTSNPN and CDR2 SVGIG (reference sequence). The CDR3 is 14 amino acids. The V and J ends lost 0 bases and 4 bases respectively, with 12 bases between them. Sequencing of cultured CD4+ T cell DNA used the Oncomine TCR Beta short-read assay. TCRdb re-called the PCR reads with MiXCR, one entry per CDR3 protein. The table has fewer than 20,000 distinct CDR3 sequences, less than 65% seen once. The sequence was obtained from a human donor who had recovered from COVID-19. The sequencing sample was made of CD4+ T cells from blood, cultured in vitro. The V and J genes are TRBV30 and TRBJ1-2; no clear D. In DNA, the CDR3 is TGTGCCTGGAGTGTACGTCAGGCAGTCTATGGCTACACCTTC. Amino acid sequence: CAWSVRQAVYGYTF.